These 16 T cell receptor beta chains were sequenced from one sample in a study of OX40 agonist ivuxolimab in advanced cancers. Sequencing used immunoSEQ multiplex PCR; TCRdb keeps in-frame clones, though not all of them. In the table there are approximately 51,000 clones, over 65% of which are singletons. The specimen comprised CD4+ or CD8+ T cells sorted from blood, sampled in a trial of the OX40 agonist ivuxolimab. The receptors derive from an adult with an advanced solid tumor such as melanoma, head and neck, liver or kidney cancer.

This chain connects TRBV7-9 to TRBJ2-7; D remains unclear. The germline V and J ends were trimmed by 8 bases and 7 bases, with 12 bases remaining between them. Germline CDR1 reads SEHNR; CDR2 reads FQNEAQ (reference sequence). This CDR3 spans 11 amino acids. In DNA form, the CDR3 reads TGTGCCAGCGGCTCCGCGTGGGAGCAGTACTTC. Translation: CASGSAWEQYF.

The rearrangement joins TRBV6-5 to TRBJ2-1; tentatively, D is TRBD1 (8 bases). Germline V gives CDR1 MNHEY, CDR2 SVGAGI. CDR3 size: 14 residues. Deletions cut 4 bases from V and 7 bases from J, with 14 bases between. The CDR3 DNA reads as TGTGCCAGCAGTTCCACAGGGGGGGGGAATGAGCAGTTCTTC. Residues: CASSSTGGGNEQFF.

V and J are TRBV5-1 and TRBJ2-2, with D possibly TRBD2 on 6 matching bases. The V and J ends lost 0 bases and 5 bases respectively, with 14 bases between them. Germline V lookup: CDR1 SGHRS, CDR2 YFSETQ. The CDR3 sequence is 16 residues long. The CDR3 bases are TGCGCCAGCAGCTTGGCTTGGGGCGGAGGGACCGGGGAGCTGTTTTTT. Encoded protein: CASSLAWGGGTGELFF.

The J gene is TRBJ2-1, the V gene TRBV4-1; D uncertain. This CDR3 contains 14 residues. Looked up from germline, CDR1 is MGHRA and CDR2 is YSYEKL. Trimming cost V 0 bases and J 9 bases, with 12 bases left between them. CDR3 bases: TGCGCCAGCAGCCAAGATATCCGGGTGGGTGAGCAGTTCTTC. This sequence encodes CASSQDIRVGEQFF.

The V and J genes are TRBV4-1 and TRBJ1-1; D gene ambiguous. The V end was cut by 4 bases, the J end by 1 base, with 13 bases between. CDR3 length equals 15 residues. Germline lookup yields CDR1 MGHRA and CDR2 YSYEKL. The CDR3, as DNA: TGCGCCAGCAGCCCAAGAGTGGCGGCGAACACTGAAGCTTTCTTT. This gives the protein CASSPRVAANTEAFF.

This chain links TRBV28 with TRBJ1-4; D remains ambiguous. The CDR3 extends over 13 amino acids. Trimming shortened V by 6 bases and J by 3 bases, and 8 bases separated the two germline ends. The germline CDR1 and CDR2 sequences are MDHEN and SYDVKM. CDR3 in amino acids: CASRDTANEKLFF. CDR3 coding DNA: TGTGCCAGCAGAGACACAGCTAATGAAAAACTGTTTTTT.

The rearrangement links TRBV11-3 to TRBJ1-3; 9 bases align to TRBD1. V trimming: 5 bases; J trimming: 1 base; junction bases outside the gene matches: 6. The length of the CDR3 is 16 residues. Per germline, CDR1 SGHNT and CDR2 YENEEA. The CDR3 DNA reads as TGTGCCAGCAGCGATTCGGGACAGGGTTCTGGAAACACCATATATTTT. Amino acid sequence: CASSDSGQGSGNTIYF. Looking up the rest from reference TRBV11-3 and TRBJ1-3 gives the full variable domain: EAGVVQSPRYKIIEKKQPVAFWCNPISGHNTLYWYLQNLGQGPELLIRYENEEAVDDSQLPKDRFSAERLKGVDSTLKIQPAELGDSAVYLCASSDSGQGSGNTIYFGEGSWLTVV.

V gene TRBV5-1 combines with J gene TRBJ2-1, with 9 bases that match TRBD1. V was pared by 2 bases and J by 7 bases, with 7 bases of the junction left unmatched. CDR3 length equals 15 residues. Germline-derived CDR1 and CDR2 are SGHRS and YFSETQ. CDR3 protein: CASSFGGQGFNEQFF. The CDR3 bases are TGCGCCAGCAGCTTCGGGGGACAGGGTTTTAATGAGCAGTTCTTC. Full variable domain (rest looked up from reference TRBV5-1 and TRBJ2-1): KAGVTQTPRYLIKTRGQQVTLSCSPISGHRSVSWYQQTPGQGLQFLFEYFSETQRNKGNFPGRFSGRQFSNSRSEMNVSTLELGDSALYLCASSFGGQGFNEQFFGPGTRLTVL.

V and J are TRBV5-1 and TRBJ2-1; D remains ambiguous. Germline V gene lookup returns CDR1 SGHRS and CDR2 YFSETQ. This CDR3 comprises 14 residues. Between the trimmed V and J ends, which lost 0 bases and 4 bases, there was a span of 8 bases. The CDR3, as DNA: TGCGCCAGCAGCTTGGTTGGCGAGTACAATGAGCAGTTCTTC. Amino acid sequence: CASSLVGEYNEQFF.

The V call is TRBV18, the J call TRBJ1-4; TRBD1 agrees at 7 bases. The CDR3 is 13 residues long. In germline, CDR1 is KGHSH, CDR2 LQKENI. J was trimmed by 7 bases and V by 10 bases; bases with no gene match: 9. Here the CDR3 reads CATTQGFGEKLFF. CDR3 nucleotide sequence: TGTGCCACTACACAGGGGTTCGGTGAAAAACTGTTTTTT.

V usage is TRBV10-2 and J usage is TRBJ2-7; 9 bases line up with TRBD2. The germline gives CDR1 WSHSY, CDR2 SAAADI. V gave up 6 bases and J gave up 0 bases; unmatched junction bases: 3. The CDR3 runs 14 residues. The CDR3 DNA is TGCGCCAGCAGCGCTAGCGGGACCTCCTACGAGCAGTACTTC. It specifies CASSASGTSYEQYF.

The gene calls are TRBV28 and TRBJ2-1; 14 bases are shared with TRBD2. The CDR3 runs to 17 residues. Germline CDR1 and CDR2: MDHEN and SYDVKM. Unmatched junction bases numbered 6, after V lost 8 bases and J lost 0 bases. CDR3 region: CASWRTSGRSSYNEQFF. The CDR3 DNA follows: TGTGCCAGCTGGCGGACTAGCGGGAGGAGCTCCTACAATGAGCAGTTCTTC.

CDR3 in amino acids: CASSYKQGQGNEQYF. DNA of the CDR3: TGTGCCAGCAGTTATAAGCAGGGCCAAGGCAACGAGCAGTACTTC. The chain is built from TRBV6-9 and TRBJ2-5; D perhaps matches TRBD1 (5 bases). The DNA end is more similar to TRBJ2-7, so the J call may be wrong. The CDR3 is made up of 15 amino acids. Germline loops: CDR1 MNHGY, CDR2 SVAAGI.

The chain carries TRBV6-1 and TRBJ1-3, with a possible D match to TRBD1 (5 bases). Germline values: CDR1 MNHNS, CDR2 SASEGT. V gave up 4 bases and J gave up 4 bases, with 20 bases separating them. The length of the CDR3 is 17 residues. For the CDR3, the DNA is TGTGCCAGCAGTGCGGCTGCGGCGACAGTTCTAGGAAACACCATATATTTT. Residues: CASSAAAATVLGNTIYF.

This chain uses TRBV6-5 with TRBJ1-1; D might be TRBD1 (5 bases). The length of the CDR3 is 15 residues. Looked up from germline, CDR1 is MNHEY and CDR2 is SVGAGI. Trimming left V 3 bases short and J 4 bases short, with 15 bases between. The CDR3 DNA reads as TGTGCCAGCAGTTATGGCGTGCAGGGTATCACTGAAGCTTTCTTT. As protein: CASSYGVQGITEAFF.

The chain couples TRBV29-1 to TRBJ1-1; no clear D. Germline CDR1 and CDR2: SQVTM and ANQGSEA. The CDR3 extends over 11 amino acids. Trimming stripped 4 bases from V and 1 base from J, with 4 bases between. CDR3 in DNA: TGCAGCGTTGGGGAGAACACTGAAGCTTTCTTT. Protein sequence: CSVGENTEAFF.